This T cell receptor beta chain was found in a study of response to subunit inactivated influenza vaccine listed by TCRdb under 2018. With regard to the full study: Deep quantitative T cell receptor repertoire profiling was used in the study to track responses to a trivalent subunit inactivated influenza vaccine.

There are 14 amino acids in the CDR3, from cysteine to phenylalanine inclusive. The entry retains the CDR3 DNA only, 42 bases that are in frame from base 1. From the germline V gene, CDR1 is MNHEY and CDR2 is SVGAGI. V is cut by 1 base and J by 4 bases, and the space between the germline ends is 11 bases. Paper-wide results and their limitations: The authors suggested that each seasonal influenza vaccination may recruit only a limited number of new T cells.

Library preparation used RT-PCR. For sequencing, an Illumina HiSeq 2500 was employed. TCRdb reran the public reads through fastp at Q25 and MiXCR, keeping productive beta chains. Rows are combined by CDR3 protein, so each entry shows the most common genes and DNA. For this sample there are some 500,000 distinct CDR3 sequences; 10% to 15% appear just once. The top ten hold under 15% of the sample. This clonotype was counted between two and nine times. It lacks a known antigen. Qualities for individual bases were not recorded, and no much larger clone is one base off. The time point label on this specimen signifies: 45 days after influenza vaccine administration.

The chain was built from TRBV6-5 and TRBJ2-7; the D gene lacks a confident call. The source material was PBMCs from blood, sampled about 40 days after vaccination. The TCR originated in a man aged 45-65 years who received an inactivated influenza vaccine. Donor details come from another sample of the same person, matched by shared clones. This receptor carries the CDR3 CASSYFPAAYEQYF. The nucleotide sequence is given as TGTGCCAGCAGTTACTTCCCCGCGGCGTACGAGCAGTACTTC.